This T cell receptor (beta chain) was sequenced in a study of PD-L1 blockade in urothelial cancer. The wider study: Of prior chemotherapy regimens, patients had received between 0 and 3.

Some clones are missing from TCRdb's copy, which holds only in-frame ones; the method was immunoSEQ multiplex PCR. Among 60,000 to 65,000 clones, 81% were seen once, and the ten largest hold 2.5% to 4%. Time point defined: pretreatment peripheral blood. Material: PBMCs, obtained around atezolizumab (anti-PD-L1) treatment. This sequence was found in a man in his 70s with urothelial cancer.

The CDR3, as DNA: TGTGCCAGCAGCTTAGGGCCAGGGGGGTTGAAGGCAGATACGCAGTATTTT. Translated: CASSLGPGGLKADTQYF. This chain connects TRBV7-2 to TRBJ2-3; D is perhaps TRBD1 (7 bases). CDR1 SGHTA and CDR2 FQGNSA come from the germline V gene. The V and J ends lost 1 base and 4 bases respectively, with 18 bases between them. The CDR3 length is 17 residues.